This TCR beta chain was profiled in a study of cytomegalovirus exposure and HLA in healthy donors. Overall study findings and caveats: Cytomegalovirus status was reportedly diagnosed by the classifier with high sensitivity and specificity.

Concerning this clone: The target antigen is unknown.

13 Jbeta primers and 60 Vbeta primers were used for the PCR. Some clones are missing from TCRdb's copy, which holds only in-frame ones; the method was immunoSEQ multiplex PCR. The table records some 63,000 clones, around 80% of them present only once. This CDR3 is 15 amino acids long. The junction had 3 bases not matched to a gene; V was cut back by 0 bases and J by 3 bases. Germline V gene sequence: CDR1 SGDLS, CDR2 YYNGEE. Specimen: PBMCs. The chain is built from TRBV9 and TRBJ1-1; 9 bases are a match to TRBD1. This sequence was found in a woman in her 40s in good health and CMV-seronegative. CDR3 coding DNA: TGTGCCAGCAGCGTAGCTAGGACAGGGGACACTGAAGCTTTCTTT. It is translated as CASSVARTGDTEAFF.